This paragraph reports one T cell receptor (beta chain). The antigen is undetermined. One entry per CDR3 protein, called by TCRdb with MiXCR from the 5' RACE reads. This sample has 500,000 to 700,000 distinct CDR3 sequences, with roughly a fifth found just once. This sample was taken from a study of T cells after yellow fever vaccination. This CDR3 region has 15 residues. The junction had 4 bases not matched to a gene; V was cut back by 0 bases and J by 0 bases. Germline assignment: CDR1 DFQATT and CDR2 SNEGSKA (reference sequence). Study-level points and caveats: Peak timing came faster in the weaker secondary response, day 5 versus 15. The booster saw the reappearance of most primary-vaccination clones (approximately 97% CD4, about 88% CD8).

This chain connects TRBV20-1 to TRBJ2-7; TRBD2 matches 8 bases. This clonotype was sampled from a man aged 25-40 years who received the YFV17D yellow fever vaccine. The material was PBMCs, obtained 15 days after the yellow fever booster vaccination. The CDR3 loop is CSAREGAGASYEQYF. CDR3 bases: TGCAGTGCTAGAGAAGGAGCGGGGGCCTCCTACGAGCAGTACTTC.